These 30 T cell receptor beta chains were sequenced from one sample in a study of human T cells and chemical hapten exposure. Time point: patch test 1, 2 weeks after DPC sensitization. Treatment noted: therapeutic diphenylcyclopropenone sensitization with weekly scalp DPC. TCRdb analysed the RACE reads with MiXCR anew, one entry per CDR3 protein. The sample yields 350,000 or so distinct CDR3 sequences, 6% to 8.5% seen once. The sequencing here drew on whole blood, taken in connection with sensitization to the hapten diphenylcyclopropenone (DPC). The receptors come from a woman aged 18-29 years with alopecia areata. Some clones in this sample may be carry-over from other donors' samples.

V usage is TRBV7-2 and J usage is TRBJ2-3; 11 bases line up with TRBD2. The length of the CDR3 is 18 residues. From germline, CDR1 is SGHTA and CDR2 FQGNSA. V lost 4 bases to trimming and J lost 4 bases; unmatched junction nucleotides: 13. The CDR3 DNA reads TGTGCCAGCAGCTCCTTAGCGGGGGGGCTGGTTGGCGCAGATACGCAGTATTTT. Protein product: CASSSLAGGLVGADTQYF.

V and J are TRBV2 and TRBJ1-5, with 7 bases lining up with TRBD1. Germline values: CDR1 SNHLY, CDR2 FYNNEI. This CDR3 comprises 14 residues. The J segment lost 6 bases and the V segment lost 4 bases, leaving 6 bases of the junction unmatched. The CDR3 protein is CASSGQGIFQPQHF. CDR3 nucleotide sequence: TGTGCCAGCAGTGGACAGGGAATTTTTCAGCCCCAGCATTTT.

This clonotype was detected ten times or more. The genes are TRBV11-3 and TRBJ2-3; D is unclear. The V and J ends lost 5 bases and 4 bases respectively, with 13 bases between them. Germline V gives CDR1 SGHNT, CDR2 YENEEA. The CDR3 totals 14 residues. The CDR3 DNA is TGTGCCAGCAGCCTGGCAAGTCTGGCAGATACGCAGTATTTT. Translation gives CASSLASLADTQYF.

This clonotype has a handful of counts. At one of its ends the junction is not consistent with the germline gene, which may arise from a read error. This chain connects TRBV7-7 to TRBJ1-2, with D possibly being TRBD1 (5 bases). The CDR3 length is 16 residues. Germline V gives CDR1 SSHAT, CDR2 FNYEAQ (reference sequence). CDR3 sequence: CASSLTRAGPVHGYTF. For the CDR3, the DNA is TGTGCTAGCAGCTTAACGAGGGCAGGGCCCGTGCATGGCTACACCTTC.

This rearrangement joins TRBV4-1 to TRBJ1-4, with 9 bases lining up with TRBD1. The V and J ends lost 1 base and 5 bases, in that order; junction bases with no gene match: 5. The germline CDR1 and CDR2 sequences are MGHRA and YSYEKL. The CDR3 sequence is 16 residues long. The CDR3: CASSQGVTGGNEKLFF. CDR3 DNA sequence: TGCGCCAGCAGCCAAGGGGTGACAGGGGGGAATGAAAAACTGTTTTTT.

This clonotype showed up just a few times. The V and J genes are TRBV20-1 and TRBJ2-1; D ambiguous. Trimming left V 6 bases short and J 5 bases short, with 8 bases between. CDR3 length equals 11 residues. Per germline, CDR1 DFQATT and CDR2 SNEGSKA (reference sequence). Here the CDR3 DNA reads TGCAGTGCCGATGGGAACAATGAGCAGTTCTTC. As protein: CSADGNNEQFF.

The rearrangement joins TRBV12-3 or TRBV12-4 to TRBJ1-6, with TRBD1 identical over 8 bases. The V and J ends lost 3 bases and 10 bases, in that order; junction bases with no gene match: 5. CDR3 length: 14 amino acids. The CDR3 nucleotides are TGTGCCAGCAGTTTTGGACAGGGAGAATCACCCCTCCACTTT. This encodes CASSFGQGESPLHF.

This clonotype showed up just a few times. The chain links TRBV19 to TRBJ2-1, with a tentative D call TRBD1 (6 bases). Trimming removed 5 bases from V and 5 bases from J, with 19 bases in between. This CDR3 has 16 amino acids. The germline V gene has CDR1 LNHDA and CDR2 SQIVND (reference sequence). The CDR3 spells CASSLRTAPGNNEQFF. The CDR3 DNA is TGTGCCAGTAGTCTCCGGACAGCCCCTGGGAACAATGAGCAGTTCTTC.

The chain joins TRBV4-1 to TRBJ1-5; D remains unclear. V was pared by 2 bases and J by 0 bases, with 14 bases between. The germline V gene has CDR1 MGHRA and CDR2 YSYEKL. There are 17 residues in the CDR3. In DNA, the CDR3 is TGCGCCAGCAGCCAAACCCCTGGGAGGGATAGCAATCAGCCCCAGCATTTT. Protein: CASSQTPGRDSNQPQHF.

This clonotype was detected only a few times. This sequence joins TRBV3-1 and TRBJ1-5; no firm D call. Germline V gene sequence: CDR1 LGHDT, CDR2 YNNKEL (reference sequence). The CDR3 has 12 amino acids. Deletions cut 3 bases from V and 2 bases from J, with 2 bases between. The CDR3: CASSHGNQPQHF. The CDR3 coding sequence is TGTGCCAGCAGCCACGGCAATCAGCCCCAGCATTTT.

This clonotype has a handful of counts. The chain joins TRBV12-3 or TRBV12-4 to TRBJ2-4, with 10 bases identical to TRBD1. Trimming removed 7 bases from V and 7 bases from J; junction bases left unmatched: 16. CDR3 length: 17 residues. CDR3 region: CASNNRGQGPSGNIQYF. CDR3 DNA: TGTGCCAGCAATAACAGGGGACAGGGGCCCTCAGGGAACATTCAGTACTTC.

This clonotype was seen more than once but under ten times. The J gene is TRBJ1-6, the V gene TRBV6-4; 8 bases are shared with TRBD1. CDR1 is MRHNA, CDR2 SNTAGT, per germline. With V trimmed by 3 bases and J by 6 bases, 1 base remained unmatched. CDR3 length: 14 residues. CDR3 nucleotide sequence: TGTGCCAGCAGTGAGGGACAGGTTAATTCACCCCTCCACTTT. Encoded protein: CASSEGQVNSPLHF.

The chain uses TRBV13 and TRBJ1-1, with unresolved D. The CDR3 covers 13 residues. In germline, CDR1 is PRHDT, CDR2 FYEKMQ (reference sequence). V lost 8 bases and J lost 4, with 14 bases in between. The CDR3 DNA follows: TGTGCCAGCGACGGAATGCGTCCCACTGAAGCTTTCTTT. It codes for CASDGMRPTEAFF.

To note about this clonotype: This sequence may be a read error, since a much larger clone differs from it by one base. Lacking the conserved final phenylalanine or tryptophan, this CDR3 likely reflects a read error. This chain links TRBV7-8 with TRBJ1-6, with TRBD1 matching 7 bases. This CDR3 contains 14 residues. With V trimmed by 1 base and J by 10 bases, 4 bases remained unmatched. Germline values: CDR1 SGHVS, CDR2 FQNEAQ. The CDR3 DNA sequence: TGTGCCAGCAGCTTAGGACAGGGCAGGTCACCCCTCCACTTA. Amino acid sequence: CASSLGQGRSPLHL.

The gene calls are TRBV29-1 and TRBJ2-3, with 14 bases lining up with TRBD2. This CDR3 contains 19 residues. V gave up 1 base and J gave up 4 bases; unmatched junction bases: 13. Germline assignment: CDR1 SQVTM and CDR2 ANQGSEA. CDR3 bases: TGCAGCGTTGAAGGCCCCGTCCCGGGACTAGCGGGGGTAGCAGATACGCAGTATTTT. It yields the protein CSVEGPVPGLAGVADTQYF.

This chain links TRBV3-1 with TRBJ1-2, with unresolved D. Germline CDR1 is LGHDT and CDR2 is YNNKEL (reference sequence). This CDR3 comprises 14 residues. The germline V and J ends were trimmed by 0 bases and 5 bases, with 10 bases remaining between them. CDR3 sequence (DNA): TGTGCCAGCAGCCAAGAGGGTCAGGAGTATGGCTACACCTTC. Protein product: CASSQEGQEYGYTF.

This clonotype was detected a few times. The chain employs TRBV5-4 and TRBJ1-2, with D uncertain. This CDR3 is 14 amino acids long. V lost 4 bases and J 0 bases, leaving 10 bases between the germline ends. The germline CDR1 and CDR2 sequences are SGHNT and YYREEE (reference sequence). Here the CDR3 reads CASSPDNTNYGYTF. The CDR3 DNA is TGTGCCAGCAGCCCCGACAACACTAACTATGGCTACACCTTC.

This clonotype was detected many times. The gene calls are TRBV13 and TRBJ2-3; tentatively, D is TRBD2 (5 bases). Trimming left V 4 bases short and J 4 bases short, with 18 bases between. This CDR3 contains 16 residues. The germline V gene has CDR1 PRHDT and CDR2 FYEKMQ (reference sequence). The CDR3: CASSSERGSGPDTQYF. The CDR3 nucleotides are TGTGCCAGCAGCTCCGAACGGGGAAGTGGCCCAGATACGCAGTATTTT.

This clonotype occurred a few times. The CDR3 reads CASRKGDRTFTDTQYF. The CDR3 DNA reads TGTGCCAGCAGAAAAGGGGACAGGACTTTCACAGATACGCAGTATTTT. The chain uses TRBV4-2 and TRBJ2-3; 8 bases match TRBD1. The J segment lost 2 bases and the V segment lost 6 bases, leaving 10 bases of the junction unmatched. The CDR3 loop spans 16 amino acids. The germline gives CDR1 LGHNA, CDR2 YNFKEQ.

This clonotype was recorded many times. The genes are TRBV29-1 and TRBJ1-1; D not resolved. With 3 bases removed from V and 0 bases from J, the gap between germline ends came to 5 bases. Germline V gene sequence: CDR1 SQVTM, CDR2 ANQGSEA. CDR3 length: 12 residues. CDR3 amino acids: CSVDRVNTEAFF. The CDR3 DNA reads TGCAGCGTTGACCGGGTGAACACTGAAGCTTTCTTT.

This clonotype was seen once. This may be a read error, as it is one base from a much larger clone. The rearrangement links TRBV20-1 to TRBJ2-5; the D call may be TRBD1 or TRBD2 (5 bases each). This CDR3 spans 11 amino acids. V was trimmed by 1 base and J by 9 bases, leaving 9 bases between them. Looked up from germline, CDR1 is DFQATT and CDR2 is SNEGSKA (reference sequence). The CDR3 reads CSARVMGAQYF. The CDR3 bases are TGCAGTGCTAGAGTTATGGGGGCCCAGTACTTC.

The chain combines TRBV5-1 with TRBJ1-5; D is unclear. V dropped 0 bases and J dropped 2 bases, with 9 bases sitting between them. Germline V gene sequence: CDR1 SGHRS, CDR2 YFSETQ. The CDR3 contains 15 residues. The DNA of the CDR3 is TGCGCCAGCAGCTTGGAAGGGAAAGGCAATCAGCCCCAGCATTTT. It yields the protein CASSLEGKGNQPQHF.

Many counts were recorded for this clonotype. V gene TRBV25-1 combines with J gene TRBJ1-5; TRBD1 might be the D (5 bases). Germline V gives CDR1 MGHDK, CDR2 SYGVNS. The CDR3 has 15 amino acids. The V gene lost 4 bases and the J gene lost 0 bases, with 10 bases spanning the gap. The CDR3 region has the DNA TGTGCCAGCAGTGGGGGACTGTATAGCAATCAGCCCCAGCATTTT. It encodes CASSGGLYSNQPQHF.

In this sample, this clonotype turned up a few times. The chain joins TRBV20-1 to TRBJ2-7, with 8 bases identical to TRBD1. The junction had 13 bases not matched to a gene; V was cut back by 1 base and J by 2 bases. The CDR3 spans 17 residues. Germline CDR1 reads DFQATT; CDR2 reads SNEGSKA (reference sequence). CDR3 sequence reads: CSARGRGLSDRPYEQYF. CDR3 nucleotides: TGCAGTGCTAGAGGCAGGGGGCTAAGCGACAGGCCCTACGAGCAGTACTTC.

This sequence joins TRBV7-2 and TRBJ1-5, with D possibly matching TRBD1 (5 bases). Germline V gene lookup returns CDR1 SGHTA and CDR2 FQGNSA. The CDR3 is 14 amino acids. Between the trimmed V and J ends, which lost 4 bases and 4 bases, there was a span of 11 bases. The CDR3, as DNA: TGTGCCAGCAGCTCAGCTTCAGGGAATCAGCCCCAGCATTTT. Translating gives CASSSASGNQPQHF. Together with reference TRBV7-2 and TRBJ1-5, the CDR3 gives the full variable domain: GAGVSQSPSNKVTEKGKDVELRCDPISGHTALYWYRQSLGQGLEFLIYFQGNSAPDKSGLPSDRFSAERTGGSVSTLTIQRTQQEDSAVYLCASSSASGNQPQHFGDGTRLSIL.

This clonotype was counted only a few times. This CDR3 reads CASSPGGNNSPLHF. Here the CDR3 DNA reads TGTGCCAGCAGCCCAGGGGGAAATAATTCACCCCTCCACTTT. The chain links TRBV27 to TRBJ1-6, with 7 bases aligning to TRBD1. Germline CDR1 reads MNHEY; CDR2 reads SMNVEV (reference sequence). The ends lost 6 bases at V and 5 bases at J; junction bases unmatched: 4. This CDR3 is 14 amino acids long.

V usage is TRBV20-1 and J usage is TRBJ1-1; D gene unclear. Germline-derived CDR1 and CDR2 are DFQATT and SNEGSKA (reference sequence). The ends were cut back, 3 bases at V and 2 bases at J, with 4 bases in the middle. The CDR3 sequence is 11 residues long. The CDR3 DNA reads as TGCAGTGCTAGGTCAAACACTGAAGCTTTCTTT. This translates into CSARSNTEAFF.

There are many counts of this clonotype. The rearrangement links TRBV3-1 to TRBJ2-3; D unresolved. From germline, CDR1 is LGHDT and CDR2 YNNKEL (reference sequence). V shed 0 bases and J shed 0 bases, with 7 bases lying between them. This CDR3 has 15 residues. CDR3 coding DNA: TGTGCCAGCAGCCAAGAAGCTATTAGCACAGATACGCAGTATTTT. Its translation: CASSQEAISTDTQYF.

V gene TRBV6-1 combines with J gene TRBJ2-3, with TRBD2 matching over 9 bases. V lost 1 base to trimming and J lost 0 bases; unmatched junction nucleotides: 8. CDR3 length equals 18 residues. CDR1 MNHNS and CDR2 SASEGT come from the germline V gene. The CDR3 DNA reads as TGTGCCAGCAGTGAAGGAGTGGGCGGGGGGGCTAGCACAGATACGCAGTATTTT. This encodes CASSEGVGGGASTDTQYF.

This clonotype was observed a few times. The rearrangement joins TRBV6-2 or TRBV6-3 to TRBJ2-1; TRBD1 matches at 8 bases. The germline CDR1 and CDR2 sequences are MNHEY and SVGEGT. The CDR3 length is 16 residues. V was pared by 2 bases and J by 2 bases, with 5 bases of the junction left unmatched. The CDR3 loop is CASSYTKQGAYNEQFF. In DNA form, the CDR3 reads TGTGCCAGCAGTTACACTAAACAGGGGGCCTACAATGAGCAGTTCTTC.